These 22 T cell receptor beta chains originate from one sample sequenced in a study of T cells in Graves' hyperthyroidism and ophthalmopathy. RNA transcripts were the template for amplifying TCR beta CDR3 regions. In the first-round RT-PCR of the TCR CDR3, the HTBI primer set was used. Each CDR3 protein is one row after TCRdb ran MiXCR on the multiplex PCR reads. The sample lists about 560,000 distinct CDR3 sequences, about 45% occurring once. The source material was peripheral blood or thyroid tissue (not recorded which). These TCRs come from a young woman with Graves' hyperthyroidism.

This clonotype was seen only once. The gene calls are TRBV20-1 and TRBJ2-7; tentative D call: TRBD2 (5 bases). Near its end, the DNA agrees better with TRBJ2-1, so the J call may be wrong. The CDR3 totals 12 residues. Germline CDR1 and CDR2: DFQATT and SNEGSKA (reference sequence). CDR3 amino acids: CSARGPSFEQFF. The CDR3 bases are TGCAGTGCTAGAGGCCCTAGCTTTGAGCAGTTCTTC.

This clonotype was picked up many times. The J gene is TRBJ1-2, the V gene TRBV7-2; a possible D gene is TRBD1 (6 bases). The V gene lost 5 bases and the J gene lost 4 bases, with 14 bases spanning the gap. Per the germline V gene, CDR1 is SGHTA and CDR2 is FQGNSA. CDR3 length equals 14 residues. This CDR3 is CASSQGGTTYGYTF. The CDR3 DNA reads TGTGCCAGCAGCCAAGGCGGGACAACCTATGGCTACACCTTC.

This clonotype was observed once. The rearrangement joins TRBV7-9 to TRBJ2-3, with D tentatively TRBD2 (6 bases). Germline V CDR1 and CDR2: SEHNR, FQNEAQ (reference sequence). V was cut by 6 bases and J by 0 bases, with 10 bases left in between. The CDR3 has 14 amino acids. The CDR3: CASRRLASTDTQYF. CDR3 DNA sequence: TGTGCCAGCAGGCGGCTAGCGAGCACAGATACGCAGTATTTT.

This chain links TRBV5-1 with TRBJ2-5; the match to TRBD2 covers 10 bases. Germline CDR1 reads SGHRS; CDR2 reads YFSETQ. Trimming took 5 bases from V and 2 from J; bases not matched to a gene: 3. The CDR3 contains 14 residues. The CDR3 is CASSGTSVQETQYF. CDR3 sequence (DNA): TGCGCCAGCAGTGGGACTAGCGTACAAGAGACCCAGTACTTC. The variable domain in full, completed from reference TRBV5-1 and TRBJ2-5, reads KAGVTQTPRYLIKTRGQQVTLSCSPISGHRSVSWYQQTPGQGLQFLFEYFSETQRNKGNFPGRFSGRQFSNSRSEMNVSTLELGDSALYLCASSGTSVQETQYFGPGTRLLVL.

This clonotype was counted once. This chain connects TRBV2 to TRBJ2-5; D is unresolved. Trimming took 6 bases from V and 1 from J, leaving 21 bases between them. CDR3 length equals 17 residues. CDR1 and CDR2 (germline): SNHLY, FYNNEI. CDR3 DNA sequence: TGTGCCAGCAGCCCCAGCAGTGGTGTTCCACCCCAAGAGACCCAGTACTTC. Translating gives CASSPSSGVPPQETQYF.

The rearrangement joins TRBV29-1 to TRBJ1-2; D remains unclear. Germline V gene lookup returns CDR1 SQVTM and CDR2 ANQGSEA. Trimming pared 8 bases from V and 6 bases from J, leaving 10 bases between. The CDR3 loop spans 10 amino acids. The DNA of the CDR3 is TGCAGCTCTGGCGGGGATGGCTACACCTTC. Translated, it gives CSSGGDGYTF.

In the case of this clonotype: At one boundary the junction diverges from the germline segment, which might be a read error. The rearrangement joins TRBV5-1 to TRBJ1-2, with D hard to call. Per the germline V gene, CDR1 is SGHRS and CDR2 is YFSETQ. The CDR3 runs to 12 residues. In DNA form, the CDR3 reads TGCGCCAGCAGCTTGGGCGGTAGTGGCGACACCTTC. As protein: CASSLGGSGDTF.

This clonotype was counted at least ten times. The gene calls are TRBV7-9 and TRBJ1-2, with TRBD1 identical over 9 bases. The CDR3 is 15 amino acids. Trimming took 5 bases from V and 4 from J; bases not matched to a gene: 8. Germline loops: CDR1 SEHNR, CDR2 FQNEAQ (reference sequence). CDR3: CASSRTGVKFYGYTF. The CDR3 coding sequence is TGTGCCAGCAGCCGGACAGGGGTTAAATTCTATGGCTACACCTTC.

This rearrangement joins TRBV5-1 to TRBJ2-7; 7 bases agree with TRBD1. The V gene's germline CDR1 is SGHRS and CDR2 YFSETQ. The CDR3 has 15 residues. With V trimmed by 3 bases and J by 1 base, 7 bases remained unmatched. Here the CDR3 DNA reads TGCGCCAGCAGCTACCTGGGGACAGAGTCCTACGAGCAGTACTTC. It translates to CASSYLGTESYEQYF.

J is TRBJ2-3 and V is TRBV15; D unresolved. This CDR3 has 16 amino acids. V lost 1 base and J 0 bases, leaving 11 bases between the germline ends. Per germline, CDR1 LNHNV and CDR2 YYDKDF (reference sequence). CDR3 sequence reads: CATSRGVDTSTDTQYF. The CDR3 DNA reads TGTGCCACCAGCAGAGGGGTGGATACTAGCACAGATACGCAGTATTTT.

This clonotype has only a few counts. The chain uses TRBV7-3 and TRBJ2-7, with 7 bases matching TRBD2. This CDR3 has 15 residues. CDR1 SGHTA and CDR2 FQGTGA come from the germline V gene. Trimming cost V 2 bases and J 2 bases; bases outside gene matches: 6. Here the CDR3 reads CASSLGAGAPYEQYF. CDR3 nucleotides: TGTGCCAGCAGCTTAGGGGCGGGAGCCCCCTACGAGCAGTACTTC.

In this sample, this clonotype turned up once. The J gene is TRBJ2-7, the V gene TRBV11-1; 7 bases map to TRBD2. The J segment lost 7 bases and the V segment lost 4 bases, leaving 13 bases of the junction unmatched. Germline V CDR1 and CDR2: SGHAT, FQDESV (reference sequence). The CDR3 extends over 15 amino acids. In DNA, the CDR3 is TGTGCCAGCAGCTCGGGACTACCCTCCTATCAAGAGCAGTACTTC. Translating gives CASSSGLPSYQEQYF.

The chain is built from TRBV7-2 and TRBJ1-5; D unclear. The CDR3 loop spans 16 amino acids. The germline CDR1 and CDR2 sequences are SGHTA and FQGNSA. Between the trimmed V and J ends, which lost 1 base and 1 base, there was a span of 11 bases. The CDR3 reads CASSLEGTASNQPQHF. CDR3 nucleotides: TGTGCCAGCAGCTTAGAGGGTACGGCGAGCAATCAGCCCCAGCATTTT. The variable domain in full, with the rest retrieved from reference TRBV7-2 and TRBJ1-5, is GAGVSQSPSNKVTEKGKDVELRCDPISGHTALYWYRQSLGQGLEFLIYFQGNSAPDKSGLPSDRFSAERTGGSVSTLTIQRTQQEDSAVYLCASSLEGTASNQPQHFGDGTRLSIL.

V gene TRBV10-1 combines with J gene TRBJ2-1, with D possibly called TRBD1 or TRBD2 (5 bases each). Trimming left V 6 bases short and J 3 bases short, with 15 bases between. This CDR3 has 15 amino acids. Germline V gene sequence: CDR1 WNHNN, CDR2 SYGVQD (reference sequence). In DNA, the CDR3 is TGCGCCAGCAGCAACGGTGGGGCGGGCTACAATGAGCAGTTCTTC. Residues: CASSNGGAGYNEQFF.

Comments on this clonotype: A much larger clone differs from this one at a single base, so this may be a read error. The V call is TRBV4-1, the J call TRBJ2-5; D is undetermined. Per germline, CDR1 MGHRA and CDR2 YSYEKL. The CDR3 sequence is 14 residues long. The ends were cut back, 4 bases at V and 5 bases at J, with 14 bases in the middle. The CDR3 sequence: CASSPRLVGETQYF. The CDR3 nucleotides read TGCGCCAGCAGCCCGAGGCTAGTCGGGGAGACCCAGTACTTC.

The V call is TRBV12-3 or TRBV12-4, the J call TRBJ1-2, with no clear D. Trimming cost V 2 bases and J 7 bases, with 11 bases left between them. The CDR3 is 13 amino acids. CDR3 bases: TGTGCCAGCAGTTTAATGAGGGCTGGTGGCTACACCTTC. This gives the protein CASSLMRAGGYTF.

This clonotype appeared a single time. The chain is built from TRBV12-3 or TRBV12-4 and TRBJ2-7; TRBD2 is a possible D gene (6 bases). V was shortened by 8 bases and J by 3 bases, with 11 bases between the two germline ends. This CDR3 region has 12 residues. The CDR3 nucleotides read TGTGCCAGCTTGCGGGACGACTACGAGCAGTACTTC. Translation: CASLRDDYEQYF.

J is TRBJ1-4 and V is TRBV7-3, with D unresolved. The CDR3 is 11 residues long. Trimming took off 5 bases at V and 10 bases at J, with 8 bases between the two ends. Germline V gene data show CDR1 as SGHTA and CDR2 as FQGTGA. The CDR3 spells CASSQDGKLFF. DNA of the CDR3: TGTGCCAGCAGCCAAGATGGAAAACTGTTTTTT.

In this sample, this clonotype turned up a few times. The chain has TRBV20-1 and TRBJ2-5; 13 bases align to TRBD2. J was trimmed by 11 bases and V by 0 bases; bases with no gene match: 9. CDR1 is DFQATT and CDR2 is SNEGSKA in the germline V gene (reference sequence). The CDR3 runs 15 residues. The CDR3 here is CSARDQGLAGDQQYF. The CDR3 nucleotides read TGCAGTGCTAGAGATCAAGGACTAGCGGGAGATCAGCAGTACTTC.

The rearrangement links TRBV25-1 to TRBJ1-5, with D perhaps matching TRBD1 (5 bases). The CDR3 totals 14 residues. V lost 8 bases, J lost 3 bases, and 14 bases lay in between. Germline loops: CDR1 MGHDK, CDR2 SYGVNS. CDR3 in DNA: TGTGCCAGCGTTGGGCAGGGCCTCAATCAGCCCCAGCATTTT. Its protein product is CASVGQGLNQPQHF.

This chain connects TRBV5-1 to TRBJ2-5; 10 bases align to TRBD1. Germline V CDR1 and CDR2: SGHRS, YFSETQ. The CDR3 runs to 12 residues. The ends lost 8 bases at V and 4 bases at J; junction bases unmatched: 2. CDR3 DNA: TGCGCCAGACGGACAGGGGGAGAGACCCAGTACTTC. Amino acid sequence: CARRTGGETQYF.

The genes are TRBV11-2 and TRBJ1-1; TRBD1 is a possible D gene (6 bases). Germline V CDR1 and CDR2: SGHAT, FQNNGV. CDR3 length: 14 amino acids. The V and J ends lost 1 base and 7 bases respectively, with 13 bases between them. CDR3 residues: CASSLGQGIGEAFF. CDR3 DNA sequence: TGTGCCAGCAGCTTAGGGCAGGGGATTGGTGAAGCTTTCTTT.